This TCR beta chain was obtained from a study of blood T cells in healthy people across ages. This CDR3 has 12 amino acids. V was clipped by 5 bases and J by 4 bases, with 9 bases between them. Germline V CDR1 and CDR2: SGHTA, FQGNSA. Alongside a J-beta primer mix, a sample-barcoded 5' primer served in a second PCR lasting 7 to 11 cycles. TCRdb ran MiXCR on the 5' RACE reads and lists one entry per CDR3 protein. The sample holds under 700,000 distinct CDR3 sequences, approximately 25% seen once. No fewer than 6 million PBMCs went into each sample. Per sample, extraction of total RNA gave at least 6 micrograms in every case. This clonotype showed up just a few times. These data were also filed under a second study, of T cells of mothers and their children. That work adds: Overlap measured in related mother-child pairs was slightly, non-significantly higher than in unrelated pairs.

Sequencing was done on a sample of blood. The V gene is TRBV7-2, the J gene TRBJ2-7; no definite D call. This receptor was taken from a boy aged 10-17 years in good health. CDR3 region: CASSRNWYEQYF. Written as DNA, the CDR3 is TGTGCCAGCAGCCGGAATTGGTACGAGCAGTACTTC.